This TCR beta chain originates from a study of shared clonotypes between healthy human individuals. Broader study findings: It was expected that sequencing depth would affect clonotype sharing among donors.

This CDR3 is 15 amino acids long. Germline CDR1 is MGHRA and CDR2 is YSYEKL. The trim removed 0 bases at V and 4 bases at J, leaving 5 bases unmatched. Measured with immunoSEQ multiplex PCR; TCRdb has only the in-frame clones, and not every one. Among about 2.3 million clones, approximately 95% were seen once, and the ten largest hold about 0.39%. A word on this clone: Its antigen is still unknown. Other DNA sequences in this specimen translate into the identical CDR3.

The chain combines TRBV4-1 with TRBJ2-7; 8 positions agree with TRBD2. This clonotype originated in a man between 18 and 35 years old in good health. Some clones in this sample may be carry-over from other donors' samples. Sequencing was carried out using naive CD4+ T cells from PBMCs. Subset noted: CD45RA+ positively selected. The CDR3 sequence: CASSQDSGRGYEQYF. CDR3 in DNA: TGCGCCAGCAGCCAAGACAGCGGGAGAGGTTACGAGCAGTACTTC.